These 15 T cell receptor beta chains share one sample of origin, sequenced in a study of cytotoxic CD8 clonotypes in ibrutinib-treated CLL (dated by TCRdb to about 2021). Explained via the paper, the time point label denotes: approximately 2 years on ibrutinib. Libraries were built with the immunoSEQ multiplex PCR assay. This is the immuneACCESS table as TCRdb keeps it, with only in-frame sequences that have V and J called. A part of the clones is gone; compared with another copy, unresolved V genes explain less than half, and the rest is unexplained. Here the sample has approximately 97,000 clones; roughly 80% occur a single time. The top ten hold 20% to 25% of the sample. Sequenced material: PBMCs, taken after 24 months of ibrutinib treatment. The source is a human donor with chronic lymphocytic leukemia.

This chain joins TRBV6-1 and TRBJ2-7, with D perhaps assigned TRBD1 or TRBD2 (5 bases each). This CDR3 spans 14 amino acids. The V end was cut by 3 bases, the J end by 2 bases, with 11 bases between. Germline CDR1 MNHNS, CDR2 SASEGT. The CDR3 sequence is CASSDNRGPYEQYF. CDR3 bases: TGTGCCAGCAGTGATAACCGGGGACCCTACGAGCAGTACTTC.

The chain carries TRBV28 and TRBJ2-6; D might be TRBD1 (6 bases). Germline lookup yields CDR1 MDHEN and CDR2 SYDVKM. The CDR3 is 16 residues long. V shed 5 bases and J shed 2 bases, with 13 bases lying between them. The CDR3 here is CASSRQQGAGANVLTF. Here the CDR3 DNA reads TGTGCCAGCAGTCGGCAACAGGGTGCTGGGGCCAACGTCCTGACTTTC.

The V and J genes are TRBV5-6 and TRBJ1-5; D perhaps matches TRBD1 (6 bases). Germline loops: CDR1 SGHDT, CDR2 YYEEEE. This CDR3 spans 14 amino acids. Trimming removed 3 bases at V and 9 bases at J, with 16 bases between. The CDR3: CASSSHRVPGPQHF. The CDR3 region has the DNA TGTGCCAGCAGCTCACACAGGGTGCCTGGGCCCCAGCATTTT.

This clone was recorded a few times. The chain employs TRBV28 and TRBJ1-3, with D possibly matching TRBD1 (5 bases). This CDR3 region has 12 residues. Germline V gives CDR1 MDHEN, CDR2 SYDVKM. The V gene lost 8 bases and the J gene lost 8 bases, with 13 bases spanning the gap. CDR3 sequence reads: CASRDVHDTIYF. The CDR3 nucleotides read TGTGCCAGCCGGGACGTACACGACACCATATATTTT.

V gene TRBV27 combines with J gene TRBJ2-1; 9 nucleotides match TRBD2. With V trimmed by 4 bases and J by 1 base, 2 bases remained unmatched. Germline lookup yields CDR1 MNHEY and CDR2 SMNVEV (reference sequence). This CDR3 region has 15 residues. The CDR3 region is CASSSLAGSYNEQFF. The CDR3 bases are TGTGCCAGCAGTTCCCTAGCGGGATCCTACAATGAGCAGTTCTTC.

The genes are TRBV5-1 and TRBJ2-1; the match to TRBD2 covers 15 bases. CDR1 and CDR2 (germline): SGHRS, YFSETQ. The CDR3 extends over 21 amino acids. Unmatched junction bases numbered 14, after V lost 1 base and J lost 3 bases. CDR3 bases: TGCGCCAGCAGCTTGCCGACCAGGACTAGCGGGAGGGCCAGGAACTACAATGAGCAGTTCTTC. As protein: CASSLPTRTSGRARNYNEQFF.

V is TRBV4-1 and J is TRBJ2-3, with 7 bases aligning to TRBD2. Germline lookup yields CDR1 MGHRA and CDR2 YSYEKL. With V trimmed by 1 base and J by 2 bases, 6 bases remained unmatched. CDR3 length: 16 amino acids. The CDR3 bases are TGCGCCAGCAGCCAAGTTTCAGCGGGAAACACAGATACGCAGTATTTT. This sequence encodes CASSQVSAGNTDTQYF.

This clone was seen only a few times. The chain joins TRBV5-6 to TRBJ2-1; D is possibly TRBD2 (6 bases). V was clipped by 0 bases and J by 0 bases, with 7 bases between them. Germline V CDR1 and CDR2: SGHDT, YYEEEE. CDR3 length: 15 residues. CDR3 DNA: TGTGCCAGCAGCTTGGCGGGACTCTCCTACAATGAGCAGTTCTTC. Amino acid sequence: CASSLAGLSYNEQFF.

The genes are TRBV19 and TRBJ1-2, with D unresolved. Deletions cut 6 bases from V and 4 bases from J, with 18 bases between. Germline V gene lookup returns CDR1 LNHDA and CDR2 SQIVND (reference sequence). The length of the CDR3 is 15 residues. This CDR3 is CASRPPAGKSYGYTF. For the CDR3, the DNA is TGTGCCAGTAGACCTCCCGCGGGGAAGAGCTATGGCTACACCTTC.

The chain joins TRBV30 to TRBJ2-1; 7 nucleotides agree with TRBD1. CDR1 is GTSNPN and CDR2 is SVGIG in the germline V gene (reference sequence). The J segment lost 7 bases and the V segment lost 3 bases, leaving 6 bases of the junction unmatched. The CDR3 has 13 residues. The CDR3 here is CAWRRQGSNEQFF. The CDR3 DNA sequence: TGTGCCTGGAGGAGACAGGGTTCGAATGAGCAGTTCTTC.

CDR3 DNA: TGCGCCAGCACCAGCGAAACAGGTGAACAAAACATTCAGTACTTC. This codes for CASTSETGEQNIQYF. V is TRBV5-1 and J is TRBJ2-4; tentatively, D is TRBD1 (5 bases). This CDR3 is 15 amino acids long. With 6 bases removed from V and 5 bases from J, the gap between germline ends came to 18 bases. Germline values: CDR1 SGHRS, CDR2 YFSETQ.

The rearrangement joins TRBV5-6 to TRBJ2-5, with TRBD1 matching over 9 bases. The trim removed 2 bases at V and 5 bases at J, leaving 10 bases unmatched. The CDR3 totals 16 residues. In germline, CDR1 is SGHDT, CDR2 YYEEEE. CDR3 nucleotide sequence: TGTGCCAGCAGCTTACCGGGACAGGGAGTTTGGGAGACCCAGTACTTC. Protein product: CASSLPGQGVWETQYF.

The chain is built from TRBV19 and TRBJ1-4, with a tentative D call TRBD1 (6 bases). CDR1 is LNHDA, CDR2 SQIVND, per germline (reference sequence). The length of the CDR3 is 17 residues. Trimming pared 6 bases from V and 4 bases from J, leaving 21 bases between. CDR3 DNA: TGTGCCAGTAGCCGCTCGACAGGCCTTGTCGGTAATGAAAAACTGTTTTTT. It is translated as CASSRSTGLVGNEKLFF.

A note on this clone: Mismatch with germline at one junction end may stem from a read error. The chain has TRBV7-7 and TRBJ1-5, with 8 bases matching TRBD1. The CDR3 runs 15 residues. CDR1 and CDR2 (germline): SSHAT, FNYEAQ (reference sequence). CDR3 nucleotide sequence: TGTGCTAGCAGCCCAACAGGGGGGAGGAATCAGCCCCAGCATTTT. Protein product: CASSPTGGRNQPQHF.

The chain has TRBV6-5 and TRBJ2-3; 8 bases align to TRBD1. CDR1 MNHEY and CDR2 SVGAGI come from the germline V gene. The CDR3 covers 14 residues. Trimming at V came to 1 base and at J to 4 bases, leaving 1 base not matched to a gene. This CDR3 reads CASSYWTGSDTQYF. The CDR3 bases are TGTGCCAGCAGTTACTGGACAGGGTCAGATACGCAGTATTTT.